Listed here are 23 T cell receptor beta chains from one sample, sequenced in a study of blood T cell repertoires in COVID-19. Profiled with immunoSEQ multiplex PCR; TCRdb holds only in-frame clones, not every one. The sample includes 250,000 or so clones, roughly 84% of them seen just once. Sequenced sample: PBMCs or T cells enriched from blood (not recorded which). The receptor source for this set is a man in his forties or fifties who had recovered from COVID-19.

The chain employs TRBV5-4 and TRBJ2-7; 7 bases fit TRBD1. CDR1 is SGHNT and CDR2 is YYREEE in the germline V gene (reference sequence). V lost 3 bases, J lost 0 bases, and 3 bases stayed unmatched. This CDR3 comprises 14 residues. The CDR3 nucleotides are TGTGCCAGCAGCTCGACAGGGAACTCCTACGAGCAGTACTTC. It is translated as CASSSTGNSYEQYF.

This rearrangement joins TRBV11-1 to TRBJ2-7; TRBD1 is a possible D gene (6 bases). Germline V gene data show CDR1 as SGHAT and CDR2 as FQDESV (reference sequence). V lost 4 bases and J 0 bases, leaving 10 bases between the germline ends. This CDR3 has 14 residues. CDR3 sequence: CASSSGTSSYEQYF. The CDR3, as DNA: TGTGCCAGCAGCTCCGGGACAAGCTCCTACGAGCAGTACTTC.

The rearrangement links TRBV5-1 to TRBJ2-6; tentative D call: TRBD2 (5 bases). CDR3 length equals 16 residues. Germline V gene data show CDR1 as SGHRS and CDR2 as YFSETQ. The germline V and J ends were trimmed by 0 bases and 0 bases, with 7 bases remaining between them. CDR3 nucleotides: TGCGCCAGCAGCTTGGGCGGGTCCTCTGGGGCCAACGTCCTGACTTTC. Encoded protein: CASSLGGSSGANVLTF.

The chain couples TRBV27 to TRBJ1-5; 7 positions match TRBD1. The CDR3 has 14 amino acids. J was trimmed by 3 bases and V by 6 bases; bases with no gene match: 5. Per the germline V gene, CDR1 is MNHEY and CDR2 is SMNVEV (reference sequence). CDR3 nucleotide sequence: TGTGCCAGCAGGGCCGGGACAGCCAATCAGCCCCAGCATTTT. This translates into CASRAGTANQPQHF.

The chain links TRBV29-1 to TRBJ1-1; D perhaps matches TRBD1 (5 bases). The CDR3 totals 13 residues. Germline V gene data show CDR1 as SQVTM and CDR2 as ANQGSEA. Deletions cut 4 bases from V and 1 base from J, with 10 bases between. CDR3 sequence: CSVAGGPNTEAFF. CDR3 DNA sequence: TGCAGCGTTGCGGGGGGACCGAACACTGAAGCTTTCTTT.

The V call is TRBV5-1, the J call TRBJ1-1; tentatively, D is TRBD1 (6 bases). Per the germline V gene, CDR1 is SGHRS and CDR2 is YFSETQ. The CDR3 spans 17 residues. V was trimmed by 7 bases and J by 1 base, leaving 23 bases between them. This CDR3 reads CASYIGPRGQSNTEAFF. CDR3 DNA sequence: TGCGCCAGCTACATTGGGCCTCGAGGACAGTCGAACACTGAAGCTTTCTTT.

DNA of the CDR3: TGTGCCAGCAGTCCCGCCCAGACAGGGGGTTCGGGCGAGCAGTACTTC. This encodes CASSPAQTGGSGEQYF. The V gene is TRBV27, the J gene TRBJ2-7; 9 bases are a match to TRBD1. With 5 bases clipped from V and 6 bases from J, the junction kept 14 bases outside the gene matches. The CDR3 is made up of 16 amino acids. The germline V gene encodes CDR1 MNHEY and CDR2 SMNVEV (reference sequence).

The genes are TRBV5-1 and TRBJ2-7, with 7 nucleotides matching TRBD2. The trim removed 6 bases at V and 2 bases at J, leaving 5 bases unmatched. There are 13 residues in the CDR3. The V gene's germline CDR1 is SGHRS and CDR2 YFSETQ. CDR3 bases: TGCGCCAGCATGGGCGGGGGTACCTACGAGCAGTACTTC. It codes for CASMGGGTYEQYF.

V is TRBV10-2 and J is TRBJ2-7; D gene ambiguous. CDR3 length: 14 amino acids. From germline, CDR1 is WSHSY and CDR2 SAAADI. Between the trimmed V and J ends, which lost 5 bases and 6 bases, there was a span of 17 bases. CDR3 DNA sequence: TGCGCCAGCAGTTACGATGGCCCCCCCCTCGAGCAGTACTTC. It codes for CASSYDGPPLEQYF.

The CDR3 DNA reads as TGTGCCATCAGTGAGTCTGGTAGCGGGGGGGACTACGAGCAGTACTTC. This sequence encodes CAISESGSGGDYEQYF. The V call is TRBV10-3, the J call TRBJ2-7, with 11 bases identical to TRBD2. Trimming removed 0 bases from V and 3 bases from J; junction bases left unmatched: 4. This CDR3 is 16 amino acids long. CDR1 is ENHRY, CDR2 SYGVKD, per germline.

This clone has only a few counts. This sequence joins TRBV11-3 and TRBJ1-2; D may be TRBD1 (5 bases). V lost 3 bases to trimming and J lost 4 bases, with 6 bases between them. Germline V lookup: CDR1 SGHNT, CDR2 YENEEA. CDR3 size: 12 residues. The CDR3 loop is CASSFTGYGYTF. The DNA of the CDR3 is TGTGCCAGCAGCTTTACAGGCTATGGCTACACCTTC.

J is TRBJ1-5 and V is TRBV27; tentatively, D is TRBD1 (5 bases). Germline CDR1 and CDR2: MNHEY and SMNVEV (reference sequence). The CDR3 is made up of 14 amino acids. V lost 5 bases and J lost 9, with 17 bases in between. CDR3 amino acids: CASSLGPGVPPQHF. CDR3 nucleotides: TGTGCCAGCAGTCTGGGGCCGGGAGTGCCGCCCCAGCATTTT.

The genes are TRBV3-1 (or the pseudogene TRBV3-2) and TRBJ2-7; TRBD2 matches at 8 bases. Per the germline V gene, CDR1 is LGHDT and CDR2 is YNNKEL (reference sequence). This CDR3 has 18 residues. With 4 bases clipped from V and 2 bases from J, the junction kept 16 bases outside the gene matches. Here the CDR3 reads CASSRTTGGTRFAYEQYF. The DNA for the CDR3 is TGTGCCAGCAGCCGAACTACAGGCGGGACTAGATTCGCCTACGAGCAGTACTTC.

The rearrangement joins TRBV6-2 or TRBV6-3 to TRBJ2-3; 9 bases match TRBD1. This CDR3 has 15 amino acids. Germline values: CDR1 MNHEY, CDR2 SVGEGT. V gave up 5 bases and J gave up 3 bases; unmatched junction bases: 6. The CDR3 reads CASSTPDRGTDTQYF. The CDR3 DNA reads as TGTGCCAGCAGTACTCCGGACAGGGGAACAGATACGCAGTATTTT.

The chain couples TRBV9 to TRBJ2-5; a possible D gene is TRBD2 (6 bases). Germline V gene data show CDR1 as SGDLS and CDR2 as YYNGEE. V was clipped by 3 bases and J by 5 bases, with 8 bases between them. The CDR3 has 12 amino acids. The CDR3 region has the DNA TGTGCCAGCAGCGCTGGGGGGGAGACCCAGTACTTC. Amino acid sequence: CASSAGGETQYF.

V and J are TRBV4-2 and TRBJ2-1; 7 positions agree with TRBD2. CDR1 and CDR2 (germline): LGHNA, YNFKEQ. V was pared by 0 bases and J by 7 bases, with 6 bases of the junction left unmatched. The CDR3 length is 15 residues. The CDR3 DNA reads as TGTGCCAGCAGCCAAGATCACGCTAGCGGAAATGAGCAGTTCTTC. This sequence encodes CASSQDHASGNEQFF.

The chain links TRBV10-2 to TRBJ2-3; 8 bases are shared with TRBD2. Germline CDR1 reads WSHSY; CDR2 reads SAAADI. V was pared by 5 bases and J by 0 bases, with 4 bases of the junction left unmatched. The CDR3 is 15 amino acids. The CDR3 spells CASSSLAESTDTQYF. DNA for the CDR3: TGCGCCAGCAGTTCACTAGCGGAGAGCACAGATACGCAGTATTTT.

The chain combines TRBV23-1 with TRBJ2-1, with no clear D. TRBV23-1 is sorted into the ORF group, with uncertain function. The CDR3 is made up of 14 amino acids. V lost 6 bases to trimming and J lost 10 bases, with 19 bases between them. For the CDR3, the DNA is TGCGCCAGCAGAGAGGTGAGTAGCTACGGCGAGCAGTTCTTC. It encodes CASREVSSYGEQFF.

DNA for the CDR3: TGTGCCAGCAGCGATAACATGTATCAATACGAGCAGTACTTC. As protein: CASSDNMYQYEQYF. The rearrangement uses TRBV7-2 and TRBJ2-7; D unresolved. CDR1 and CDR2 from the germline V gene are SGHTA and FQGNSA. This CDR3 is 14 amino acids long. With 5 bases removed from V and 4 bases from J, the gap between germline ends came to 15 bases.

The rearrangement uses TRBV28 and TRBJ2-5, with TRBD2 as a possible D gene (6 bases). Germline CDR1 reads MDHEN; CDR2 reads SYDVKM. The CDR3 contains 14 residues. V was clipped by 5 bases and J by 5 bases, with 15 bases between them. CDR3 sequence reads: CASSTASVRETQYF. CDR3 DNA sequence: TGTGCCAGCAGTACCGCTAGCGTTAGGGAGACCCAGTACTTC.

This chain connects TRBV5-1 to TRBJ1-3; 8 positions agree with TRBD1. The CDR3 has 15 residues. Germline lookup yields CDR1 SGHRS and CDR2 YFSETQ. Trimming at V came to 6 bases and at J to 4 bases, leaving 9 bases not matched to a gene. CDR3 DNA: TGCGCCAGCACCACGGACAGGGTTTCCGGAAACACCATATATTTT. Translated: CASTTDRVSGNTIYF.

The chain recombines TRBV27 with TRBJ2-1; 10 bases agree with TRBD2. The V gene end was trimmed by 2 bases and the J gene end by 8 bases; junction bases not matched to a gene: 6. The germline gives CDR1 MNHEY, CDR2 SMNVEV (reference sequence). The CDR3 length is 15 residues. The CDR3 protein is CASSLSLAGVDEQFF. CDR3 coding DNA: TGTGCCAGCAGTTTAAGCCTAGCGGGAGTTGATGAGCAGTTCTTC.

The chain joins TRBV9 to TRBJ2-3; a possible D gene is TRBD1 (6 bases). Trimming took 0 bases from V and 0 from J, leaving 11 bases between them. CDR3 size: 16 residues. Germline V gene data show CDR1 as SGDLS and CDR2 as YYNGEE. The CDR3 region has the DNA TGTGCCAGCAGCGTAGGTGGGGGCACTAGCACAGATACGCAGTATTTT. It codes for CASSVGGGTSTDTQYF.